This paragraph reports one T cell receptor (beta chain). Its antigen is currently unknown. The data stem from a study of cytomegalovirus exposure and HLA in healthy donors. Findings and limits, study-wide: Most subjects' HLA-A and HLA-B alleles were reportedly predicted from TCR beta sequences. A list of approximately 160 TCR beta chains associated with cytomegalovirus was given.

Germline CDR1 SGHDN, CDR2 FVKESK. V lost 4 bases, J lost 8 bases, and 9 bases stayed unmatched. The CDR3 length is 16 residues. In the PCR, 60 Vbeta and 13 Jbeta primers were used. In the original processing: A later analysis tallied tens of millions of unique TCR beta chains, roughly 11 million of them shared. The data were produced by immunoSEQ multiplex PCR, yet TCRdb's version contains in-frame clones alone and is incomplete. D and trimming were read from the DNA, whereas the V and J calls and clone size are those reported in that table. The sample yields about 190,000 clones, roughly 77% seen once.

Sequencing used PBMCs. The TCR comes from a woman in her twenties or thirties in good health and CMV-seropositive. The chain employs TRBV14 and TRBJ2-1, with 12 bases matching TRBD2. CDR3 in DNA: TGTGCCAGCAGCCTTCGGACTAGCGGGGTAGTAGATGAGCAGTTCTTC. Translation: CASSLRTSGVVDEQFF. The full variable domain, its missing parts supplied by reference TRBV14 and TRBJ2-1, is EAGVTQFPSHSVIEKGQTVTLRCDPISGHDNLYWYRRVMGKEIKFLLHFVKESKQDESGMPNNRFLAERTGGTYSTLKVQPAELEDSGVYFCASSLRTSGVVDEQFFGPGTRLTVL.